The T cell receptor (beta chain) under discussion was sequenced for a study of beta chain features in type 1 diabetes. Study-wide points: Reduced insertions and increased deletions marked VDJ junctions in type 1 diabetes patients. Within the patient group, naive, central memory and Treg TCRB repertoires appeared more similar to each other than within healthy donors. When Type 1 diabetes patients were examined, their TCRB CDR3s proved moderately but significantly shorter in all four CD4+ subsets.

What was sequenced were expressed TCRB transcripts, since all of the isolated RNA had been reverse transcribed. Mean read depth for naive, central memory and regulatory T cell samples was approximately 3.57 million reads. Using immunoSEQ multiplex PCR, the repertoire was profiled, and TCRdb retains in-frame clones only, with some absent. Of 240,000 or so clones in the sample, approximately 14% are singletons; the top ten hold almost 0.02%. There are a few counts of this clone. The antigen is undetermined. This specimen includes other DNA sequences encoding the same CDR3. This CDR3 contains 12 residues. Germline V gives CDR1 SNHLY, CDR2 FYNNEI. Between the trimmed V and J ends, which lost 2 bases and 5 bases, there was a span of 5 bases. In all sorted populations, purity surpassed 98%.

The clonotype was recovered from a man aged 25 to 45 with type 1 diabetes. The chain combines TRBV2 with TRBJ2-3; a possible D gene is TRBD1 (5 bases). The sequenced material came from naive CD4+ T cells from blood. CDR3 DNA sequence: TGTGCCAGCAGTGAAAGGGGAGATACGCAGTATTTT. This codes for CASSERGDTQYF.